One TCR beta chain is described in this entry. The data belong to a study of blood T cell repertoires in COVID-19. The V end was cut by 6 bases, the J end by 4 bases, with 16 bases between. Germline loops: CDR1 SNHLY, CDR2 FYNNEI. This CDR3 is built from 15 residues. Original methodology: The assay estimated nucleated cells by amplifying reference gene primers. Sequencing was performed with immunoSEQ multiplex PCR; in TCRdb, only in-frame clones are kept and a portion is missing. V and J calls and clone size are copied from that table; D and trimming were computed from the DNA. Counted here are over 250,000 clones, around 85% occurring once; the ten biggest clones make up approximately 11%.

The source of this sequence is a woman in her sixties or seventies with acute or convalescent COVID-19. The chain employs TRBV2 and TRBJ2-1; D might be TRBD2 (6 bases). Sequencing was performed on peripheral blood. CDR3 bases: TGTGCCAGCAGCCAGGGACTCCCTGGATACAATGAGCAGTTCTTC. Translation: CASSQGLPGYNEQFF.